This TCR beta chain was recorded in a study of shared clonotypes between healthy human individuals. Points from the study as a whole: Non-shared clonotypes had lower generation probabilities than those shared by all four donors.

Regarding this clone: Its antigen remains unidentified.

V lost 3 bases, J lost 5 bases, and 13 bases lay in between. Germline CDR1 reads PRHDT; CDR2 reads FYEKMQ (reference sequence). The CDR3 covers 14 residues. Assay used: immunoSEQ multiplex PCR; TCRdb lists only in-frame clones, some missing. The table lists over a million clones, approximately 68% of them singletons. Donors were healthy HIV-negative adults without recent acute infections or vaccinations. The chain is built from TRBV13 and TRBJ2-5; D may correspond to TRBD1 or TRBD2 (5 bases each). The receptor's source is a man younger than 30 in good health. Sequencing was performed on memory CD4+ T cells sorted from blood. Subset described: CD45RA-negative fraction. CDR3 region: CASSLRAGKETQYF. In DNA form, the CDR3 reads TGTGCCAGCAGCTTGAGGGCAGGGAAGGAGACCCAGTACTTC.